There are a few counts of the clone carrying this TCR beta chain. What it recognizes is unknown. The germline gives CDR1 SGHTA, CDR2 FQGNSA. The V end was cut by 2 bases, the J end by 5 bases, with 16 bases between. The CDR3 extends over 15 amino acids. The source of the sample is a study of identical twins. Each CDR3 protein is one row after TCRdb ran MiXCR on the 5' RACE reads. The table includes fewer than 250,000 distinct CDR3 sequences, roughly a tenth detected once. Study results and caveats: Abundant beta clonotypes from cord blood bore fewer insertions; memory repertoires lacked this pattern.

This TCR came from a woman between 18 and 29 years old in good health. The sample comprised memory (CD45RO+) T cells sorted from blood. The genes are TRBV7-2 and TRBJ2-7; D is tentatively TRBD1 or TRBD2 (6 bases each). The CDR3 protein is CASSLRRDRQDEQYF. The CDR3 DNA is TGTGCCAGCAGCTTAAGGAGGGACCGACAGGACGAGCAGTACTTC.